This TCR beta chain was captured in a study of blood T cells in healthy people across ages. The study's findings and limits: TCR beta diversity, measured per million T cells, fell in a roughly linear way with age. Underestimates were what the diversity estimates from one million T cells were considered to be. Unsorted PBMC material precluded a definitive naive versus antigen-experienced comparison.

Germline V gene sequence: CDR1 KGHDR, CDR2 SFDVKD. This CDR3 comprises 12 residues. The V end lost 7 bases, the J end lost 9 bases, and 12 bases lay between the germline ends. A J-beta primer mix and a sample-barcoded 5' primer were used in a second PCR of roughly 7 to 12 cycles. In TCRdb, the 5' RACE reads were re-called with MiXCR into one record per CDR3 protein. The profile shows 1.5 million to 2 million distinct CDR3 sequences, around 40% of them singletons. This clonotype was observed a few times. Its antigen remains unknown. The receptor comes from a human donor in good health. Sequenced sample: blood. The J gene is TRBJ2-1, the V gene TRBV24-1; D call uncertain. CDR3 sequence (DNA): TGTGCCACCAGGTCGGAGTCCGCTGAGCAGTTCTTC. Protein: CATRSESAEQFF.